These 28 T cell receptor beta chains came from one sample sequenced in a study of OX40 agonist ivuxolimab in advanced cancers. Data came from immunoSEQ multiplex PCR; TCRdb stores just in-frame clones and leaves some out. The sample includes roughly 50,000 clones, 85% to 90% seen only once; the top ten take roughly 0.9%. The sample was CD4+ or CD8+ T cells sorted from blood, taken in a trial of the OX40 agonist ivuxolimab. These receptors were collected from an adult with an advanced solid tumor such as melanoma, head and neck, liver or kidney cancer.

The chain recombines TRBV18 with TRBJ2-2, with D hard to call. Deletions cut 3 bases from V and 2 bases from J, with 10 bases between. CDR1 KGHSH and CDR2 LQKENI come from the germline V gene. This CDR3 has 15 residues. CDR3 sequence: CASSPMTRNTGELFF. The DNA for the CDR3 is TGTGCCAGCTCACCGATGACACGAAACACCGGGGAGCTGTTTTTT.

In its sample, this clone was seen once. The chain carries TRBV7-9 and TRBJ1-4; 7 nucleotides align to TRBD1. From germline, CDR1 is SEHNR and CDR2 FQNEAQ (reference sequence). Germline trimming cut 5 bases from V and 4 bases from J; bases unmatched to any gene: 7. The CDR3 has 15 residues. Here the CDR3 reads CASSPNTGVNEKLFF. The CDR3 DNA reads TGTGCCAGCAGCCCGAACACAGGGGTTAATGAAAAACTGTTTTTT. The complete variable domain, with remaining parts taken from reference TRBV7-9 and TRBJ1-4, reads DTGVSQNPRHKITKRGQNVTFRCDPISEHNRLYWYRQTLGQGPEFLTYFQNEAQLEKSRLLSDRFSAERPKGSFSTLEIQRTEQGDSAMYLCASSPNTGVNEKLFFGSGTQLSVL.

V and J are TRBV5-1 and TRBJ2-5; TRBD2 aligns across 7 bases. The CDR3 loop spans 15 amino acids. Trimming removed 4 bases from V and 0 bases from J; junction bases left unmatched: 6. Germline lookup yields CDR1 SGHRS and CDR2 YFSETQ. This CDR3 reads CASSPTSGNQETQYF. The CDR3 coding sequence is TGCGCCAGCAGCCCCACCAGCGGGAACCAAGAGACCCAGTACTTC.

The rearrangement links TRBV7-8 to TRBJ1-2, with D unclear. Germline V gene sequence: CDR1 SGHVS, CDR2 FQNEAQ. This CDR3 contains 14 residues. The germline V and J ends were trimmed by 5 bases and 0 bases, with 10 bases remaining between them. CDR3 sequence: CASSESWSNYGYTF. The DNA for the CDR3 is TGTGCCAGCAGCGAGAGTTGGTCTAACTATGGCTACACCTTC. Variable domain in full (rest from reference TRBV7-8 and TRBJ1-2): GAGVSQSPRYKVAKRGQDVALRCDPISGHVSLFWYQQALGQGPEFLTYFQNEAQLDKSGLPSDRFFAERPEGSVSTLKIQRTQQEDSAVYLCASSESWSNYGYTFGSGTRLTVV.

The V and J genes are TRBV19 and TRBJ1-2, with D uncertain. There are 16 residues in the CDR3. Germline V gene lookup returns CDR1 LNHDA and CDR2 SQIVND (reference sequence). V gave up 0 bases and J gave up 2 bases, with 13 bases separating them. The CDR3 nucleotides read TGTGCCAGTAGTATAGAGACGGCCAGGCCGAACTATGGCTACACCTTC. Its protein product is CASSIETARPNYGYTF. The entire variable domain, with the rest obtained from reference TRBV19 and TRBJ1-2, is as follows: DGGITQSPKYLFRKEGQNVTLSCEQNLNHDAMYWYRQDPGQGLRLIYYSQIVNDFQKGDIAEGYSVSREKKESFPLTVTSAQKNPTAFYLCASSIETARPNYGYTFGSGTRLTVV.

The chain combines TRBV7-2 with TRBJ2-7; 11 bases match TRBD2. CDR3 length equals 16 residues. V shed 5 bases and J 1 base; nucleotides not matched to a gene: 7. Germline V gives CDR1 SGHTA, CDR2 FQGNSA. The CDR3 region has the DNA TGTGCCAGCAGCCCTACTCTAGCGGGGGGATCCTACGAGCAGTACTTC. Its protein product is CASSPTLAGGSYEQYF. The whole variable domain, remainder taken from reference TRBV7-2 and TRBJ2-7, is GAGVSQSPSNKVTEKGKDVELRCDPISGHTALYWYRQSLGQGLEFLIYFQGNSAPDKSGLPSDRFSAERTGGSVSTLTIQRTQQEDSAVYLCASSPTLAGGSYEQYFGPGTRLTVT.

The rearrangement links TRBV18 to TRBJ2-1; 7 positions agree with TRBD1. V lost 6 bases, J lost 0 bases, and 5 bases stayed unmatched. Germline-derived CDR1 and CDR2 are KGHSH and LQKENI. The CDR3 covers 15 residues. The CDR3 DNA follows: TGTGCCAGCTCGAGGGGACAGAGCTCCTACAATGAGCAGTTCTTC. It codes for CASSRGQSSYNEQFF.

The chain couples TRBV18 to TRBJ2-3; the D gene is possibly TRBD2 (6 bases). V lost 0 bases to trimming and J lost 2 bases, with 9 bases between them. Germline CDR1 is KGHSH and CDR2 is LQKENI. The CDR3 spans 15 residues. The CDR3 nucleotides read TGTGCCAGCTCACCACCGGGACTCCTCACAGATACGCAGTATTTT. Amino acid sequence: CASSPPGLLTDTQYF.

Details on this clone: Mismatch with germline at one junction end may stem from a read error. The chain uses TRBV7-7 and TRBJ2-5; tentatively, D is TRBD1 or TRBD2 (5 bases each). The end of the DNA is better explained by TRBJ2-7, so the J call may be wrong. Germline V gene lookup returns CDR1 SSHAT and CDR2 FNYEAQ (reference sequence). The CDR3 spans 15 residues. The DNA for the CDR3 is TGTGCTAGCAGCCAAACCGGGACGTCTTTTGGCGAGCAGTACTTC. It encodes CASSQTGTSFGEQYF.

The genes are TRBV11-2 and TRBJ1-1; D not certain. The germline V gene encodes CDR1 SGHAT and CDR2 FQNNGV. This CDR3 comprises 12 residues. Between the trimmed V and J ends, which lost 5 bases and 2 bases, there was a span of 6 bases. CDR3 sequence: CASSPSNTEAFF. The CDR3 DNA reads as TGTGCCAGCAGCCCAAGTAACACTGAAGCTTTCTTT.

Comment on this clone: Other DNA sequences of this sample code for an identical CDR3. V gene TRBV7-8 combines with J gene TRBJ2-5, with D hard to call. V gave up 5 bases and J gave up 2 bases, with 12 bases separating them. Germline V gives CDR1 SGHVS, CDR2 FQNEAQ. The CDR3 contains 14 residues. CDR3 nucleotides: TGTGCCAGCAGCCCCACCCGGGTACAAGAGACCCAGTACTTC. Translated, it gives CASSPTRVQETQYF.

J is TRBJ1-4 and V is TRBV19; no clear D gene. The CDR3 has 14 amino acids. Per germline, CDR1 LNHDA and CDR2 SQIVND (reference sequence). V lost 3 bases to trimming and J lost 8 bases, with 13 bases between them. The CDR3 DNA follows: TGTGCCAGTAGTATCCCGGGTGAGGGAGAAAAACTGTTTTTT. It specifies CASSIPGEGEKLFF.

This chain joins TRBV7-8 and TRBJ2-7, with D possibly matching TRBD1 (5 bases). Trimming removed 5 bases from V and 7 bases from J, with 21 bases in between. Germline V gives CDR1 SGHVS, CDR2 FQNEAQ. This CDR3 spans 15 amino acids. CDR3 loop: CASSAKGAAPGEQYF. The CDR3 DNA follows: TGTGCCAGCAGCGCTAAAGGGGCGGCCCCTGGTGAGCAGTACTTC.

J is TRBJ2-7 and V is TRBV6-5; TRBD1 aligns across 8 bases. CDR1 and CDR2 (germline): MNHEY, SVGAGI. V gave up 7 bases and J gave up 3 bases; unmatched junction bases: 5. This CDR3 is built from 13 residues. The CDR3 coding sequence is TGTGCCAGCACTTTCGGACAGGGCTACGAGCAGTACTTC. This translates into CASTFGQGYEQYF.

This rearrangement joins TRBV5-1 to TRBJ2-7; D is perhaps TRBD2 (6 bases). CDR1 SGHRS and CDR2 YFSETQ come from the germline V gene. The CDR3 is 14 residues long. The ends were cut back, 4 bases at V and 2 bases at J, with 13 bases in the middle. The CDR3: CASSPGLGPYEQYF. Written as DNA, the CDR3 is TGCGCCAGCAGCCCGGGACTGGGTCCCTACGAGCAGTACTTC.

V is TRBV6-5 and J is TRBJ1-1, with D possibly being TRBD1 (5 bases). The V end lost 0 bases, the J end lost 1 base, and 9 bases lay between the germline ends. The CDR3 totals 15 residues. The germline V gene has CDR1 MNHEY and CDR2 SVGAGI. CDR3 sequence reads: CASSYSWQGNTEAFF. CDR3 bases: TGTGCCAGCAGTTACTCGTGGCAGGGGAACACTGAAGCTTTCTTT.

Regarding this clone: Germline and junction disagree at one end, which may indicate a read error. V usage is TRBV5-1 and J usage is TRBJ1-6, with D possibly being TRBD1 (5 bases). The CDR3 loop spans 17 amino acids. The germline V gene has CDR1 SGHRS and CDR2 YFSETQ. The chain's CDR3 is CAGSYAGRSSYNSPLHF. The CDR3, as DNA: TGCGCCGGCAGCTATGCAGGGAGAAGCTCCTATAATTCACCCCTCCACTTT. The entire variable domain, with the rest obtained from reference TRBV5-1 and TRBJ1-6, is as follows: KAGVTQTPRYLIKTRGQQVTLSCSPISGHRSVSWYQQTPGQGLQFLFEYFSETQRNKGNFPGRFSGRQFSNSRSEMNVSTLELGDSALYLCAGSYAGRSSYNSPLHFGNGTRLTVT.

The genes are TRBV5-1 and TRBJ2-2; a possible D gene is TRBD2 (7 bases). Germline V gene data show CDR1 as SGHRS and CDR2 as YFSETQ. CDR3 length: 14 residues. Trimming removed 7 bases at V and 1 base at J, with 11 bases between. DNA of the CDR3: TGCGCCAGCGGCGGGGGCCAGAACACCGGGGAGCTGTTTTTT. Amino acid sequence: CASGGGQNTGELFF.

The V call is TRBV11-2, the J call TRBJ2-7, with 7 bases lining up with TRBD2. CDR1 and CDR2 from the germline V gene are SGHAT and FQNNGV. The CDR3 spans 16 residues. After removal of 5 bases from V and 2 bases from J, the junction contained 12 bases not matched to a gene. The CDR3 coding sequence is TGTGCCAGCAGCCCTCAAGCGGCGAGCGGGGCCTACGAGCAGTACTTC. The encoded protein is CASSPQAASGAYEQYF.

The CDR3 DNA reads as TGTGCCAGCAGTTCCTTCGGGGGACGAGAGACCCAGTACTTC. This translates into CASSSFGGRETQYF. The chain is built from TRBV27 and TRBJ2-5, with D possibly being TRBD2 (6 bases). Germline V gives CDR1 MNHEY, CDR2 SMNVEV (reference sequence). This CDR3 contains 14 residues. Trimming pared 4 bases from V and 4 bases from J, leaving 13 bases between.

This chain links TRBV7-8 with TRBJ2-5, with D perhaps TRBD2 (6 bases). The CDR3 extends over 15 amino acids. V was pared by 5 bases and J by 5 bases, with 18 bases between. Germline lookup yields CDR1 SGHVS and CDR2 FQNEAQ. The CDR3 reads CASSPAGRGRETQYF. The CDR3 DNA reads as TGTGCCAGCAGCCCAGCGGGCAGAGGACGGGAGACCCAGTACTTC.

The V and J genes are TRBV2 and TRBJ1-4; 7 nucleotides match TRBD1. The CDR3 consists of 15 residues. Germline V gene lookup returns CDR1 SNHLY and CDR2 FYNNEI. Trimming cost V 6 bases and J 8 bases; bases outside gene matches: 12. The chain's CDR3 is CASRRTGVGGEKLFF. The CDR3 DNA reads TGTGCCAGCAGGAGAACAGGGGTGGGGGGCGAAAAACTGTTTTTT.

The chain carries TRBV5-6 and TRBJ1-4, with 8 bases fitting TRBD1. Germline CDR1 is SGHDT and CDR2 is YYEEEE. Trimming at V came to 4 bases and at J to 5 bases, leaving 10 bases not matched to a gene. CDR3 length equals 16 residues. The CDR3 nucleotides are TGTGCCAGCAGCCTGAGGACAGGGCTTCAGAATGAAAAACTGTTTTTT. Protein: CASSLRTGLQNEKLFF.

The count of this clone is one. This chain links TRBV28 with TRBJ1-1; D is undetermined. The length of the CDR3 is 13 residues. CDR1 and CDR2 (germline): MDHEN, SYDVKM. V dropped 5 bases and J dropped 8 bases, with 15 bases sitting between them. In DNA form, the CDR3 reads TGTGCCAGCAGTCCCCAATCCCTTCGGGAAGCTTTCTTT. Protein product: CASSPQSLREAFF.

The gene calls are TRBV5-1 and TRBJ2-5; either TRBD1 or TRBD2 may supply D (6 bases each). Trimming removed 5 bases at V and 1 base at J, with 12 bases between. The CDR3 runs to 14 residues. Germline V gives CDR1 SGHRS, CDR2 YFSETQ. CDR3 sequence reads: CASSGRGPQETQYF. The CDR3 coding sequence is TGCGCCAGCAGTGGCCGGGGGCCCCAAGAGACCCAGTACTTC.

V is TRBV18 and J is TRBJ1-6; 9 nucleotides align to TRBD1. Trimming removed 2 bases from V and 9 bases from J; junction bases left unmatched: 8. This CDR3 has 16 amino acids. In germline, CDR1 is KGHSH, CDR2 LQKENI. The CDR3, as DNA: TGTGCCAGCTCACCAATCCCGGGACAGGGAGGTTCACCCCTCCACTTT. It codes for CASSPIPGQGGSPLHF.

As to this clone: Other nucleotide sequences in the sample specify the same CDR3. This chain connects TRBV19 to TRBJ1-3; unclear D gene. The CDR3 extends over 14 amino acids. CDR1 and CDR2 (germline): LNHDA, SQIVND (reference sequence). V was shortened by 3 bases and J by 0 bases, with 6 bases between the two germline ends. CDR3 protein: CASSIQSSGNTIYF. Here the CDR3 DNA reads TGTGCCAGTAGTATCCAGAGCTCTGGAAACACCATATATTTT.

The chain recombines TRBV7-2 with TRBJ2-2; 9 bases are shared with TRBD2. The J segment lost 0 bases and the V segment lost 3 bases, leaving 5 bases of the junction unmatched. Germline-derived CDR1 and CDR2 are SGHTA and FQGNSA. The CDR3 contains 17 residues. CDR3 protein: CASSLGRLAANTGELFF. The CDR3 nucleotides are TGTGCCAGCAGCTTGGGCCGACTAGCGGCGAACACCGGGGAGCTGTTTTTT.